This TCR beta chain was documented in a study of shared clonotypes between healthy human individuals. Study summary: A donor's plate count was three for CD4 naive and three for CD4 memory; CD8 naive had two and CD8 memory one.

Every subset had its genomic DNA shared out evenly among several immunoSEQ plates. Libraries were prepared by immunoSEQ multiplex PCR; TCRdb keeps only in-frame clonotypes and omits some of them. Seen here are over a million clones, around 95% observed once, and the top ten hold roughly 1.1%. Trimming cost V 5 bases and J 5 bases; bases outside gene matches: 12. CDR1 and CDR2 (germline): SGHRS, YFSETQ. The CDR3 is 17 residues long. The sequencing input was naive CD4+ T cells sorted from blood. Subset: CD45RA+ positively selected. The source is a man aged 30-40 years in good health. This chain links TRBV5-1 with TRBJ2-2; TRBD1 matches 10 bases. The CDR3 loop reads CASRQTDRGRITGELFF. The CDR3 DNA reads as TGCGCCAGCAGGCAGACAGACAGGGGGCGAATAACCGGGGAGCTGTTTTTT.